Listed here are 24 T cell receptor beta chains from one sample, sequenced in a study of Tregs in tolerant kidney transplant recipients. Clones were sequenced by immunoSEQ multiplex PCR, and TCRdb holds only the in-frame ones, with some missing. The sample has fewer than 150,000 clones, approximately 90% seen once; the top ten hold more than 0.45%. The sequenced material came from CD4+ T cells from blood. The receptors here all came from a human donor in good health.

The chain joins TRBV5-4 to TRBJ2-3, with D possibly TRBD2 on 6 matching bases. The CDR3 totals 15 residues. Trimming took 3 bases from V and 4 from J, leaving 15 bases between them. Germline CDR1 and CDR2: SGHNT and YYREEE (reference sequence). The CDR3 region has the DNA TGTGCCAGCAGCTCGCCGCCGGGAGTATCAGATACGCAGTATTTT. This encodes CASSSPPGVSDTQYF.

This chain links TRBV6-5 with TRBJ1-2, with TRBD1 matching over 10 bases. The germline CDR1 and CDR2 sequences are MNHEY and SVGAGI. The CDR3 runs 14 residues. The V gene end was trimmed by 4 bases and the J gene end by 7 bases; junction bases not matched to a gene: 6. The CDR3 sequence is CASSSRDRGLGYTF. The CDR3 coding sequence is TGTGCCAGCAGTTCCCGGGACAGGGGCCTTGGCTACACCTTC.

V and J are TRBV19 and TRBJ2-6; 8 bases fit TRBD1. The trim removed 4 bases at V and 4 bases at J, leaving 3 bases unmatched. The CDR3 consists of 15 residues. CDR1 and CDR2 from the germline V gene are LNHDA and SQIVND (reference sequence). CDR3 coding DNA: TGTGCCAGTAGTAGGACAGGGTACGGGGCCAACGTCCTGACTTTC. This codes for CASSRTGYGANVLTF.

The J gene is TRBJ1-2, the V gene TRBV30; D not certain. This CDR3 is built from 13 residues. Trimming took 1 base from V and 8 from J, leaving 14 bases between them. Germline loops: CDR1 GTSNPN, CDR2 SVGIG (reference sequence). CDR3 in DNA: TGTGCCTGGAGTGCCTCCTTTTGGGAGGGCTACACCTTC. Protein: CAWSASFWEGYTF.

The rearrangement uses TRBV5-5 and TRBJ2-1; a possible D gene is TRBD2 (5 bases). The germline gives CDR1 SGHKS, CDR2 YYEKEE (reference sequence). This CDR3 is built from 15 residues. Trimming took off 0 bases at V and 3 bases at J, with 10 bases between the two ends. The CDR3 reads CASSLVVGSYNEQFF. The DNA for the CDR3 is TGTGCCAGCAGCTTGGTGGTAGGGAGCTACAATGAGCAGTTCTTC. Supplemented by reference TRBV5-5 and TRBJ2-1, the full variable domain reads DAGVTQSPTHLIKTRGQQVTLRCSPISGHKSVSWYQQVLGQGPQFIFQYYEKEERGRGNFPDRFSARQFPNYSSELNVNALLLGDSALYLCASSLVVGSYNEQFFGPGTRLTVL.

Here the CDR3 reads CAISTGLDYEQYF. DNA for the CDR3: TGTGCCATCAGCACGGGACTAGACTACGAGCAGTACTTC. The V call is TRBV10-3, the J call TRBJ2-7; 8 nucleotides align to TRBD2. Germline-derived CDR1 and CDR2 are ENHRY and SYGVKD. V lost 6 bases, J lost 3 bases, and 4 bases stayed unmatched. The CDR3 loop spans 13 amino acids.

The chain combines TRBV13 with TRBJ1-2; TRBD1 agrees at 7 bases. The CDR3 runs to 12 residues. Germline CDR1 and CDR2: PRHDT and FYEKMQ (reference sequence). The junction had 3 bases not matched to a gene; V was cut back by 3 bases and J by 8 bases. CDR3 DNA sequence: TGTGCCAGCAGCTTCCGGGACAGCGGCTACACCTTC. As protein: CASSFRDSGYTF.

This clone appeared a single time. The V gene is TRBV5-1, the J gene TRBJ2-3; perhaps TRBD1 as D (5 bases). CDR3 length equals 14 residues. Germline CDR1 reads SGHRS; CDR2 reads YFSETQ. Trimming took 6 bases from V and 4 from J, leaving 15 bases between them. CDR3 amino acids: CASTSRGWADTQYF. The CDR3 bases are TGCGCCAGCACCTCTAGGGGTTGGGCAGATACGCAGTATTTT.

To note about this clone: The sample carries other DNA sequences with the same CDR3. The V call is TRBV5-1, the J call TRBJ2-7, with TRBD1 matching 8 bases. The CDR3 is 13 amino acids. Germline-derived CDR1 and CDR2 are SGHRS and YFSETQ. The trim removed 4 bases at V and 1 base at J, leaving 1 base unmatched. DNA of the CDR3: TGCGCCAGCAGCCGGGACAGGTCCTACGAGCAGTACTTC. Translating it yields CASSRDRSYEQYF.

V gene TRBV21-1 combines with J gene TRBJ1-1; the table's D call, TRBD1, has no DNA check behind it. TRBV21-1 represents a pseudogene. The CDR3 has 16 residues. The CDR3 nucleotides read TGTGCCAGCAGGACCCCCGGACAGGCGATGAACACTGAAGCTTTCTTT. Its protein is CASRTPGQAMNTEAFF.

V gene TRBV5-1 combines with J gene TRBJ1-2, with D unclear. The V gene's germline CDR1 is SGHRS and CDR2 YFSETQ. The germline V and J ends were trimmed by 2 bases and 2 bases, with 13 bases remaining between them. The CDR3 totals 15 residues. CDR3 nucleotides: TGCGCCAGCAGCTTAGGTTATGGATTGAACTATGGCTACACCTTC. It is translated as CASSLGYGLNYGYTF. Complete variable domain (other parts from reference TRBV5-1 and TRBJ1-2): KAGVTQTPRYLIKTRGQQVTLSCSPISGHRSVSWYQQTPGQGLQFLFEYFSETQRNKGNFPGRFSGRQFSNSRSEMNVSTLELGDSALYLCASSLGYGLNYGYTFGSGTRLTVV.

The chain recombines TRBV18 with TRBJ2-3, with D possibly TRBD1 on 5 matching bases. The germline gives CDR1 KGHSH, CDR2 LQKENI. This CDR3 is 14 amino acids long. The V gene lost 0 bases and the J gene lost 3 bases, with 7 bases spanning the gap. The CDR3 protein is CASSPPGATDTQYF. Written as DNA, the CDR3 is TGTGCCAGCTCACCACCAGGGGCTACAGATACGCAGTATTTT.

J is TRBJ1-5 and V is TRBV2, with 9 bases identical to TRBD1. CDR1 SNHLY and CDR2 FYNNEI come from the germline V gene. The CDR3 spans 16 residues. With V trimmed by 6 bases and J by 4 bases, 10 bases remained unmatched. The CDR3 DNA is TGTGCCAGCAGCCGACGGGGACAGGGAATTAATCAGCCCCAGCATTTT. It codes for CASSRRGQGINQPQHF.

The gene calls are TRBV29-1 and TRBJ2-5; 16 bases are shared with TRBD2. The CDR3 totals 17 residues. In germline, CDR1 is SQVTM, CDR2 ANQGSEA. J lost 3 bases, V lost 6 bases, and 10 bases had no gene match. CDR3 loop: CSVTGTSGRVVKETQYF. CDR3 DNA: TGCAGCGTGACCGGGACTAGCGGGAGGGTGGTCAAAGAGACCCAGTACTTC.

The rearrangement uses TRBV5-1 and TRBJ2-7; no firm D call. V lost 0 bases to trimming and J lost 0 bases, with 10 bases between them. The CDR3 runs 15 residues. Germline CDR1 reads SGHRS; CDR2 reads YFSETQ. This CDR3 is CASSLAVNPSYEQYF. The CDR3 nucleotides are TGCGCCAGCAGCTTGGCCGTTAATCCCTCCTACGAGCAGTACTTC. The full variable domain, with the rest looked up from reference TRBV5-1 and TRBJ2-7, is KAGVTQTPRYLIKTRGQQVTLSCSPISGHRSVSWYQQTPGQGLQFLFEYFSETQRNKGNFPGRFSGRQFSNSRSEMNVSTLELGDSALYLCASSLAVNPSYEQYFGPGTRLTVT.

The chain has TRBV15 and TRBJ2-3; possible D gene TRBD1, 6 bases. Per the germline V gene, CDR1 is LNHNV and CDR2 is YYDKDF (reference sequence). The CDR3 contains 16 residues. V gave up 0 bases and J gave up 4 bases, with 14 bases separating them. The CDR3 DNA follows: TGTGCCACCAGCAGAGATCGCAGAGGACAGTCAGATACGCAGTATTTT. As protein: CATSRDRRGQSDTQYF. Based on the CDR3 plus reference TRBV15 and TRBJ2-3, the full variable domain is DAMVIQNPRYQVTQFGKPVTLSCSQTLNHNVMYWYQQKSSQAPKLLFHYYDKDFNNEADTPDNFQSRRPNTSFCFLDIRSPGLGDTAMYLCATSRDRRGQSDTQYFGPGTRLTVL.

This clone appeared a single time. The chain links TRBV6-1 to TRBJ2-3, with a weak D call TRBD2 (5 bases). CDR1 and CDR2 (germline): MNHNS, SASEGT. V was shortened by 6 bases and J by 6 bases, with 13 bases between the two germline ends. The CDR3 runs 13 residues. DNA of the CDR3: TGTGCCAGCAGCCCCATAGCGTGGGATACGCAGTATTTT. Encoded protein: CASSPIAWDTQYF.

The chain links TRBV21-1 to TRBJ2-7; no DNA check was done on the table's D call, TRBD2. TRBV21-1 is a documented pseudogene. The CDR3 has 20 residues. The CDR3 DNA reads as TGTGCCAGCAGCCCAGGACCAAGGCTAGCGGGAGATGGGGGGGCCTACGAGCAGTACTTC. It specifies CASSPGPRLAGDGGAYEQYF.

The chain uses TRBV27 and TRBJ1-2; 7 bases are a match to TRBD1. CDR1 MNHEY and CDR2 SMNVEV come from the germline V gene (reference sequence). CDR3 length: 17 residues. V lost 0 bases and J lost 5; bases outside the gene matches: 12. The CDR3 DNA is TGTGCCAGCAGTTTATCAGCGGGGGGCAGGGGGGCTTATGGCTACACCTTC. Translated, it gives CASSLSAGGRGAYGYTF.

The chain is built from TRBV2 and TRBJ1-2, with 9 nucleotides matching TRBD1. Germline loops: CDR1 SNHLY, CDR2 FYNNEI. The CDR3 totals 20 residues. Trimming cost V 4 bases and J 1 base; bases outside gene matches: 19. The CDR3 coding sequence is TGTGCCAGCAGTGGATTCGACTGGAAGGACAGGGGTATCCGTAACTATGGCTACACCTTC. Translated: CASSGFDWKDRGIRNYGYTF.

The chain has TRBV7-3 and TRBJ1-4, with 7 bases matching TRBD1. CDR1 is SGHTA, CDR2 FQGTGA, per germline. The CDR3 runs 13 residues. V lost 0 bases to trimming and J lost 12 bases; unmatched junction nucleotides: 4. DNA of the CDR3: TGTGCCAGCAGCTTAACCAAGGGGGCTCAACTGTTTTTT. Translating it yields CASSLTKGAQLFF.

This chain connects TRBV5-5 to TRBJ2-7; 11 bases agree with TRBD2. The CDR3 sequence is 16 residues long. Losses at the gene ends were 3 bases for V and 3 bases for J; bases not matched to a gene: 8. The germline V gene encodes CDR1 SGHKS and CDR2 YYEKEE (reference sequence). CDR3 in amino acids: CASSSPGGTSGYEQYF. CDR3 in DNA: TGTGCCAGCAGCTCCCCTGGTGGGACTAGCGGCTACGAGCAGTACTTC.

V gene TRBV7-2 combines with J gene TRBJ1-3; weak D call: TRBD1 (5 bases). The CDR3 is made up of 13 amino acids. From germline, CDR1 is SGHTA and CDR2 FQGNSA. Trimming took 5 bases from V and 4 from J, leaving 9 bases between them. The CDR3 DNA reads TGTGCCAGCAGCCCCGGGGGGGGAAACACCATATATTTT. This translates into CASSPGGGNTIYF. Drawing the rest from reference TRBV7-2 and TRBJ1-3, the complete variable domain is GAGVSQSPSNKVTEKGKDVELRCDPISGHTALYWYRQSLGQGLEFLIYFQGNSAPDKSGLPSDRFSAERTGGSVSTLTIQRTQQEDSAVYLCASSPGGGNTIYFGEGSWLTVV.

J is TRBJ1-4 and V is TRBV7-9; possibly TRBD1 for D (5 bases). Trimming cost V 1 base and J 8 bases, with 11 bases left between them. The CDR3 covers 14 residues. Germline V gene data show CDR1 as SEHNR and CDR2 as FQNEAQ (reference sequence). DNA for the CDR3: TGTGCCAGCAGCTTAGGATCAGGGCGCGAAAAACTGTTTTTT. Translated, it gives CASSLGSGREKLFF. Together with reference TRBV7-9 and TRBJ1-4, the CDR3 gives the full variable domain: DTGVSQNPRHKITKRGQNVTFRCDPISEHNRLYWYRQTLGQGPEFLTYFQNEAQLEKSRLLSDRFSAERPKGSFSTLEIQRTEQGDSAMYLCASSLGSGREKLFFGSGTQLSVL.